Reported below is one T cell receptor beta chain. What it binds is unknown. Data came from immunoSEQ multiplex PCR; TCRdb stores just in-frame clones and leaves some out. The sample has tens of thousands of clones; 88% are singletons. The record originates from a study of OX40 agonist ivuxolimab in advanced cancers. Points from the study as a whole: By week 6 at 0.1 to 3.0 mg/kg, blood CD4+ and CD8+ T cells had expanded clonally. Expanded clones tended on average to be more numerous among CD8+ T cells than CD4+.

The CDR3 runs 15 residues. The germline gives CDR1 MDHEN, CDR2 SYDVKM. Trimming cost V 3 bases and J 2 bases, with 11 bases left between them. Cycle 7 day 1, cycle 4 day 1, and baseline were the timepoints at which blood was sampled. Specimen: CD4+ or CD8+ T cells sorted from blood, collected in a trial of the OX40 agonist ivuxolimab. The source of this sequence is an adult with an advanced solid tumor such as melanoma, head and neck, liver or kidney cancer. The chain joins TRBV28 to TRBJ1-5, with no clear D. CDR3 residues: CASSFIPFGNQPQHF. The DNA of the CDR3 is TGTGCCAGCAGTTTTATCCCGTTTGGCAATCAGCCCCAGCATTTT. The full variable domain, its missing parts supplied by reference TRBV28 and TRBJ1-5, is DVKVTQSSRYLVKRTGEKVFLECVQDMDHENMFWYRQDPGLGLRLIYFSYDVKMKEKGDIPEGYSVSREKKERFSLILESASTNQTSMYLCASSFIPFGNQPQHFGDGTRLSIL.